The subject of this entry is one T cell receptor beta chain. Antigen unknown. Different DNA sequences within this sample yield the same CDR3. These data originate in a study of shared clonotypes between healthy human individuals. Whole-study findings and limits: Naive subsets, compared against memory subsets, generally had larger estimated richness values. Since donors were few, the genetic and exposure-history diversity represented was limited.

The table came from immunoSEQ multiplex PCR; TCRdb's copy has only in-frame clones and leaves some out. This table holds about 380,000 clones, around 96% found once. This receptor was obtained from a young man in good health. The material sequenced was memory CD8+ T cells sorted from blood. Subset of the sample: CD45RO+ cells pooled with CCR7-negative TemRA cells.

CDR3 protein: CASSLGTGGYGYTF. The DNA of the CDR3 is TGTGCCAGCAGCTTAGGGACAGGGGGCTATGGCTACACCTTC. The chain combines TRBV7-2 with TRBJ1-2, with TRBD1 matching 10 bases. The CDR3 length is 14 residues. Looked up from germline, CDR1 is SGHTA and CDR2 is FQGNSA. With 1 base clipped from V and 4 bases from J, the junction kept 0 bases outside the gene matches.